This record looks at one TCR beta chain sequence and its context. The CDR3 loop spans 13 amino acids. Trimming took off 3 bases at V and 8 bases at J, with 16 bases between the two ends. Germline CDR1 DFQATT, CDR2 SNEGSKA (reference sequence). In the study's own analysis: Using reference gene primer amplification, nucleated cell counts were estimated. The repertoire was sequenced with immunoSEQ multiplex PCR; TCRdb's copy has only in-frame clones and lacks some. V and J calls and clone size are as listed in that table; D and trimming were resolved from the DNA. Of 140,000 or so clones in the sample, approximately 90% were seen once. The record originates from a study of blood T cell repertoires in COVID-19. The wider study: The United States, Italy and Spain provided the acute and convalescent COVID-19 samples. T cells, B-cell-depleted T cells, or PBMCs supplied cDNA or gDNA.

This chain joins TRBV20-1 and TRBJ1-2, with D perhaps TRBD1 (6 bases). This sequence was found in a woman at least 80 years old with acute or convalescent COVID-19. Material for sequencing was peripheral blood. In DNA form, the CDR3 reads TGCAGTGCTAGTAACAGGGACGGGCGCGGCTACACCTTC. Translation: CSASNRDGRGYTF.